These 29 T cell receptor beta chains came from one sample sequenced in a study of cytomegalovirus exposure and HLA in healthy donors. The PCR was carried out with 60 Vbeta primers and 13 Jbeta primers. Method: immunoSEQ multiplex PCR; TCRdb's copy keeps in-frame clones and lacks some. The repertoire holds some 120,000 clones, with roughly two thirds as singletons. Sequencing was performed on PBMCs. All receptors derive from a man between 25 and 39 years old in good health and CMV-seropositive.

The chain carries TRBV7-3 and TRBJ2-5; 8 bases map to TRBD2. V shed 5 bases and J 5 bases; nucleotides not matched to a gene: 7. CDR1 and CDR2 from the germline V gene are SGHTA and FQGTGA. The CDR3 sequence is 14 residues long. The CDR3 here is CASSHNGGEETQYF. The CDR3 DNA follows: TGTGCCAGCAGCCATAACGGGGGGGAGGAGACCCAGTACTTC.

This clone was counted ten times or more. The CDR3 loop reads CASSSTGGGGYTF. The CDR3 DNA reads as TGTGCCAGCAGTTCGACAGGGGGCGGTGGCTACACCTTC. This chain joins TRBV27 and TRBJ1-2, with TRBD1 matching 10 bases. CDR1 and CDR2 from the germline V gene are MNHEY and SMNVEV (reference sequence). CDR3 size: 13 residues. The V gene end was trimmed by 4 bases and the J gene end by 7 bases; junction bases not matched to a gene: 3.

The chain employs TRBV5-6 and TRBJ2-1; TRBD2 agrees at 14 bases. The CDR3 totals 16 residues. Germline V gene lookup returns CDR1 SGHDT and CDR2 YYEEEE. V dropped 0 bases and J dropped 6; count of bases not matched to a gene: 2. CDR3 amino acids: CASSLATSGRGNEQFF. CDR3 sequence (DNA): TGTGCCAGCAGCTTGGCGACTAGCGGGAGGGGCAATGAGCAGTTCTTC.

The gene calls are TRBV4-2 and TRBJ2-3; TRBD2 agrees at 9 bases. Trimming at V came to 0 bases and at J to 2 bases, leaving 3 bases not matched to a gene. The CDR3 is 16 amino acids. From germline, CDR1 is LGHNA and CDR2 YNFKEQ. CDR3 protein: CASSQELAGFTDTQYF. The CDR3 coding sequence is TGTGCCAGCAGCCAAGAACTAGCGGGTTTCACAGATACGCAGTATTTT.

The chain carries TRBV6-5 and TRBJ1-2; 7 nucleotides match TRBD1. The CDR3 has 16 amino acids. V lost 0 bases to trimming and J lost 6 bases; unmatched junction nucleotides: 10. CDR1 is MNHEY and CDR2 is SVGAGI in the germline V gene. The CDR3 region is CASSYSPGGLDDGYTF. The CDR3 nucleotides read TGTGCCAGCAGTTACTCCCCAGGGGGACTGGATGATGGCTACACCTTC.

The chain is built from TRBV12-5 and TRBJ1-5, with D possibly being TRBD1 (6 bases). Trimming shortened V by 3 bases and J by 1 base, and 10 bases separated the two germline ends. The germline CDR1 and CDR2 sequences are LGHNT and FRNRAP. The CDR3 has 15 residues. For the CDR3, the DNA is TGTGCTAGTGGTTTCGGGACATCCAGCAATCAGCCCCAGCATTTT. Residues: CASGFGTSSNQPQHF.

J is TRBJ2-7 and V is TRBV27, with a possible D match to TRBD2 (5 bases). V gave up 1 base and J gave up 2 bases, with 12 bases separating them. The CDR3 consists of 15 residues. Per the germline V gene, CDR1 is MNHEY and CDR2 is SMNVEV (reference sequence). This CDR3 is CASSLWSGSPYEQYF. In DNA, the CDR3 is TGTGCCAGCAGTTTATGGAGCGGCTCCCCCTACGAGCAGTACTTC.

The J gene is TRBJ1-4, the V gene TRBV6-1; D is unresolved. V gave up 2 bases and J gave up 1 base, with 8 bases separating them. Germline CDR1 reads MNHNS; CDR2 reads SASEGT. The CDR3 covers 15 residues. CDR3 residues: CASSESGLTNEKLFF. The CDR3 DNA is TGTGCCAGCAGTGAAAGCGGGTTAACTAATGAAAAACTGTTTTTT.

As concerns this clone: A junction end diverges from the germline sequence, so it may reflect a read error. The V call is TRBV7-7, the J call TRBJ2-5; D possibly corresponds to TRBD1 (7 bases). Germline assignment: CDR1 SSHAT and CDR2 FNYEAQ (reference sequence). The CDR3 is made up of 14 amino acids. The CDR3 sequence is CASSHRGGRETQYF. CDR3 nucleotide sequence: TGTGCTAGCAGCCACAGGGGAGGCCGGGAGACCCAGTACTTC.

V gene TRBV11-3 combines with J gene TRBJ2-2; TRBD2 aligns across 10 bases. The ends lost 5 bases at V and 4 bases at J; junction bases unmatched: 19. This CDR3 is built from 20 residues. Germline V CDR1 and CDR2: SGHNT, YENEEA. The CDR3 protein is CASSKDLGASGGLFTGELFF. The CDR3 DNA reads TGTGCCAGCAGCAAAGATCTCGGGGCTAGCGGGGGCCTCTTCACCGGGGAGCTGTTTTTT.

The rearrangement joins TRBV5-4 to TRBJ2-5; 14 bases map to TRBD2. V dropped 3 bases and J dropped 5; count of bases not matched to a gene: 6. CDR1 is SGHNT and CDR2 is YYREEE in the germline V gene (reference sequence). CDR3 length: 16 residues. CDR3 nucleotide sequence: TGTGCCAGCAGCTCGGGACTAGCGGGAGCGGGTGAGACCCAGTACTTC. Translation: CASSSGLAGAGETQYF.

The genes are TRBV21-1 and TRBJ2-5; the D call of TRBD1 is as the table states it, not checked on the DNA. TRBV21-1 is a pseudogene segment. The length of the CDR3 is 16 residues. Here the CDR3 reads CASRVPTGGLRETQYF. CDR3 sequence (DNA): TGTGCCAGCAGGGTTCCGACAGGGGGCTTAAGGGAGACCCAGTACTTC.

This chain links TRBV18 with TRBJ2-5; 7 bases align to TRBD2. V shed 1 base, J shed 3 bases, and the junction held 11 bases outside the gene matches. Germline CDR1 is KGHSH and CDR2 is LQKENI. The CDR3 extends over 17 amino acids. In DNA, the CDR3 is TGTGCCAGCTCACCACTCGGGGGAGGGCTCCAAAAAGAGACCCAGTACTTC. Encoded protein: CASSPLGGGLQKETQYF.

The V call is TRBV29-1, the J call TRBJ2-7, with D possibly matching TRBD1 (5 bases). This CDR3 is built from 12 residues. V dropped 4 bases and J dropped 5 bases, with 12 bases sitting between them. Germline CDR1 reads SQVTM; CDR2 reads ANQGSEA. CDR3 sequence: CSVGGDSDEQYF. CDR3 nucleotides: TGCAGCGTTGGTGGAGACAGCGACGAGCAGTACTTC.

The genes are TRBV2 and TRBJ2-5, with 10 nucleotides matching TRBD2. Germline V gene lookup returns CDR1 SNHLY and CDR2 FYNNEI. V was pared by 7 bases and J by 5 bases, with 7 bases of the junction left unmatched. This CDR3 contains 14 residues. The CDR3 DNA reads TGTGCCAGCATTTCTAGCGGGAGTTGGGAGACCCAGTACTTC. It translates to CASISSGSWETQYF.

V and J are TRBV2 and TRBJ1-1; 9 nucleotides match TRBD1. The CDR3 consists of 15 residues. With 5 bases clipped from V and 5 bases from J, the junction kept 9 bases outside the gene matches. Germline V gene lookup returns CDR1 SNHLY and CDR2 FYNNEI. The CDR3 DNA reads as TGTGCCAGCAGTTCCGGGGGGACAGGGTTAACTGAAGCTTTCTTT. Translation gives CASSSGGTGLTEAFF.

The rearrangement links TRBV25-1 to TRBJ2-7; 8 bases fit TRBD1. The germline V gene encodes CDR1 MGHDK and CDR2 SYGVNS. After removal of 3 bases from V and 4 bases from J, the junction contained 8 bases not matched to a gene. The CDR3 consists of 15 residues. The CDR3 loop reads CASSERTGNRYEQYF. For the CDR3, the DNA is TGTGCCAGCAGTGAGAGGACAGGGAACAGGTACGAGCAGTACTTC.

This clone was counted a few times. For the CDR3, the DNA is TGTGCCAGCTCACCACCGTTTAGTTTTGAAGCTTTCTTT. It is translated as CASSPPFSFEAFF. The gene calls are TRBV18 and TRBJ1-1, with D unresolved. The CDR3 covers 13 residues. Trimming pared 0 bases from V and 7 bases from J, leaving 9 bases between. Germline CDR1 KGHSH, CDR2 LQKENI.

This clone occurred a few times. The chain is built from TRBV9 and TRBJ1-2; a weak D match, TRBD1 (5 bases). The CDR3 has 15 residues. Germline V gene sequence: CDR1 SGDLS, CDR2 YYNGEE. With 0 bases removed from V and 4 bases from J, the gap between germline ends came to 13 bases. As DNA, the CDR3 is TGTGCCAGCAGCGTAGGAGACAAGGGGATCTATGGCTACACCTTC. Protein: CASSVGDKGIYGYTF.

The gene calls are TRBV6-6 and TRBJ1-2; 8 bases agree with TRBD1. The CDR3 has 13 residues. Germline V gene lookup returns CDR1 MNHNY and CDR2 SVGAGI (reference sequence). V lost 6 bases to trimming and J lost 6 bases; unmatched junction nucleotides: 6. The chain's CDR3 is CASRAGGVDGYTF. CDR3 coding DNA: TGTGCCAGCAGGGCAGGGGGCGTGGATGGCTACACCTTC.

This chain uses TRBV5-1 with TRBJ2-3, with no clear D. This CDR3 region has 14 residues. Germline V gives CDR1 SGHRS, CDR2 YFSETQ. With 4 bases removed from V and 6 bases from J, the gap between germline ends came to 15 bases. CDR3 sequence reads: CASSRSRRLDTQYF. CDR3 DNA: TGCGCCAGCAGCCGCTCTAGGCGCCTCGATACGCAGTATTTT.

The CDR3 DNA reads TGTGCCTCCGGGGGACGGCGGAATCAGCCCCAGCATTTT. This codes for CASGGRRNQPQHF. This sequence joins TRBV27 and TRBJ1-5; D is possibly TRBD1 (5 bases). Germline V gene data show CDR1 as MNHEY and CDR2 as SMNVEV (reference sequence). V lost 11 bases and J lost 4, with 15 bases in between. The CDR3 consists of 13 residues.

The CDR3 DNA reads as TGTGCCAGCGCCCACAGGCCCTCCTACGAGCAGTACTTC. It codes for CASAHRPSYEQYF. This chain links TRBV27 with TRBJ2-7; TRBD1 might be the D (5 bases). The CDR3 sequence is 13 residues long. Trimming pared 8 bases from V and 0 bases from J, leaving 11 bases between. CDR1 is MNHEY and CDR2 is SMNVEV in the germline V gene (reference sequence).

This rearrangement joins TRBV28 to TRBJ2-2, with TRBD1 matching 9 bases. CDR3 length: 16 residues. Germline V CDR1 and CDR2: MDHEN, SYDVKM. Trimming took 6 bases from V and 4 from J; bases not matched to a gene: 9. The chain's CDR3 is CASRRYRGLGTGELFF. Written as DNA, the CDR3 is TGTGCCAGCAGACGTTACAGGGGGCTCGGCACCGGGGAGCTGTTTTTT. The full variable domain, its missing parts supplied by reference TRBV28 and TRBJ2-2, is DVKVTQSSRYLVKRTGEKVFLECVQDMDHENMFWYRQDPGLGLRLIYFSYDVKMKEKGDIPEGYSVSREKKERFSLILESASTNQTSMYLCASRRYRGLGTGELFFGEGSRLTVL.

This clone was seen a handful of times. The chain uses TRBV5-4 and TRBJ1-3; the D is unclear. V was clipped by 0 bases and J by 0 bases, with 7 bases between them. This CDR3 comprises 15 residues. CDR1 is SGHNT, CDR2 YYREEE, per germline (reference sequence). CDR3 sequence reads: CASSLGPASGNTIYF. For the CDR3, the DNA is TGTGCCAGCAGCTTGGGGCCTGCCTCTGGAAACACCATATATTTT.

In its sample, this clone was seen once. This chain uses TRBV19 with TRBJ1-2; D is perhaps TRBD1 (5 bases). Germline CDR1 LNHDA, CDR2 SQIVND (reference sequence). The length of the CDR3 is 14 residues. Trimming took off 5 bases at V and 2 bases at J, with 12 bases between the two ends. CDR3 region: CASSPRASNYGYTF. For the CDR3, the DNA is TGTGCCAGTAGTCCCAGGGCATCGAACTATGGCTACACCTTC.

Note on this clone: This sample includes further DNA sequences coding for the same CDR3. The chain recombines TRBV23-1 with TRBJ2-2, with 12 bases lining up with TRBD2. TRBV23-1 is noted as an ORF with a role that remains uncertain. V lost 8 bases to trimming and J lost 7 bases; unmatched junction nucleotides: 8. This CDR3 is 15 amino acids long. Here the CDR3 reads CASGPGTSGFGELFF. The CDR3 DNA reads as TGCGCCAGCGGGCCCGGGACTAGCGGGTTCGGGGAGCTGTTTTTT.

The CDR3 loop is CASSSPGLAGVEDEQFF. DNA for the CDR3: TGTGCCAGCAGCTCGCCCGGACTAGCGGGAGTTGAGGATGAGCAGTTCTTC. This chain connects TRBV13 to TRBJ2-1; 13 positions match TRBD2. Trimming at V came to 4 bases and at J to 8 bases, leaving 11 bases not matched to a gene. CDR3 length: 17 amino acids. Germline V gene lookup returns CDR1 PRHDT and CDR2 FYEKMQ (reference sequence).

The chain has TRBV6-5 and TRBJ2-7; D gene ambiguous. The CDR3 is 14 amino acids. Germline CDR1 is MNHEY and CDR2 is SVGAGI. The V end was cut by 3 bases, the J end by 1 base, with 10 bases between. The CDR3 region is CASSYFSQSYEQYF. The CDR3 DNA reads as TGTGCCAGCAGTTATTTCTCGCAGTCCTACGAGCAGTACTTC.